This paragraph covers one T cell receptor beta chain sequence. Its antigen remains unknown. Trimming pared 5 bases from V and 2 bases from J, leaving 13 bases between. Germline V gene sequence: CDR1 SGHTA, CDR2 FQGNSA. This CDR3 region has 15 residues. The naive CD8 subset, CD45RO-negative cells positively selected for CCR7, excluded terminally differentiated effector memory CD45RA+ cells. Sequenced by immunoSEQ multiplex PCR; TCRdb stores in-frame clones only, minus some. The data show more than 2 million clones, approximately 94% seen once. The data are from a study of shared clonotypes between healthy human individuals. About the study: The plates for each donor numbered three CD4 naive, three CD4 memory, two CD8 naive and one CD8 memory.

Study-wide points: Memory subsets generally showed lower estimated richness than naive subsets. Investigators expected sequencing depth to affect clonotype sharing among donors. Among non-shared clonotypes, generation probabilities were lower than among those shared by all four donors.

The sample taken for sequencing was naive CD8+ T cells sorted from blood. The chain recombines TRBV7-2 with TRBJ2-1; D is perhaps TRBD2 (5 bases). The TCR originated in a young man in good health. CDR3 nucleotide sequence: TGTGCCAGCAGCCTTACTAGGAATCCCTACAATGAGCAGTTCTTC. Translated: CASSLTRNPYNEQFF.